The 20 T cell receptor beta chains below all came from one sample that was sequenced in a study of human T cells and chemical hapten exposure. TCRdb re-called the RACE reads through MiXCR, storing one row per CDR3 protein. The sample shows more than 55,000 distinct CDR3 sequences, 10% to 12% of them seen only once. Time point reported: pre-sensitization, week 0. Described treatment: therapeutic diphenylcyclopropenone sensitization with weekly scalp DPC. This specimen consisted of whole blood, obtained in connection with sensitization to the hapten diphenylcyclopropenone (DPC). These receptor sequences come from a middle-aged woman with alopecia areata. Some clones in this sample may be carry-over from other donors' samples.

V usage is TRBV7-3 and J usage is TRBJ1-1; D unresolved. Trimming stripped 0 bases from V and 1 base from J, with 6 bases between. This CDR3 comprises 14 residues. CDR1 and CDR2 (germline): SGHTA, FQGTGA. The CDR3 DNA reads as TGTGCCAGCAGCTTAACGAGGGAGAACACTGAAGCTTTCTTT. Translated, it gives CASSLTRENTEAFF.

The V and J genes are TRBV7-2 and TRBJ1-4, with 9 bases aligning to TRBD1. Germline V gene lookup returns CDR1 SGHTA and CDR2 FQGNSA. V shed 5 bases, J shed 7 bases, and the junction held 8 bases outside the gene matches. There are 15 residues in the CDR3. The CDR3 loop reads CASSLGDRVPEKLFF. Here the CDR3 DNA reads TGTGCCAGCAGCCTAGGGGACAGGGTTCCTGAAAAACTGTTTTTT.

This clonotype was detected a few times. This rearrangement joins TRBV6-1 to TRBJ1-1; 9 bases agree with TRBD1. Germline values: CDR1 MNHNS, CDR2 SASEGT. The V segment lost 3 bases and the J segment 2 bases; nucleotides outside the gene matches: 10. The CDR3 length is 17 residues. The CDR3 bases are TGTGCCAGCAGTGACCACAGGGGGCGAAGGAAAAACACTGAAGCTTTCTTT. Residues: CASSDHRGRRKNTEAFF.

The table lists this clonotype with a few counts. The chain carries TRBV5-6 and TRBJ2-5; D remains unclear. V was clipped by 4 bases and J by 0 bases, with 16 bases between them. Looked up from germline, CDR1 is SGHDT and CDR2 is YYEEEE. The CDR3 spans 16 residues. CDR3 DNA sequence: TGTGCCAGCAGCCAGGTTCTAGGCGAATACCAAGAGACCCAGTACTTC. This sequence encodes CASSQVLGEYQETQYF.

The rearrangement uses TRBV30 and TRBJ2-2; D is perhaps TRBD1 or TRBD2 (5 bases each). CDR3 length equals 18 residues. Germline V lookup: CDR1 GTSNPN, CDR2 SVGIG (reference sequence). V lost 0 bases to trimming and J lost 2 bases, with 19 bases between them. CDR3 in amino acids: CAWSVQRGRSGNTGELFF. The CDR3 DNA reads TGTGCCTGGAGTGTACAAAGGGGACGCTCGGGTAACACCGGGGAGCTGTTTTTT.

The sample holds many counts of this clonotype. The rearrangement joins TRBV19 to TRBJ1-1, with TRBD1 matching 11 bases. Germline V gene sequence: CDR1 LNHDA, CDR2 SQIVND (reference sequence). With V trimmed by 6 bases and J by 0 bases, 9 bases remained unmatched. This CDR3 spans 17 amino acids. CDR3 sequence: CASSPLRTGGLNTEAFF. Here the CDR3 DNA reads TGTGCCAGTAGCCCTCTGCGGACAGGGGGCCTGAACACTGAAGCTTTCTTT.

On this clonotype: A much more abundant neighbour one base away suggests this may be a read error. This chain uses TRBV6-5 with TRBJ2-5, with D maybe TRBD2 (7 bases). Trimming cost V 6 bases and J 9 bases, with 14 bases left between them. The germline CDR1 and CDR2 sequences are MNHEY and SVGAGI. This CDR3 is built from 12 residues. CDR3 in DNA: TGTGCCAGCAGGGACGGGGGGCTGTCCCAGTACTTC. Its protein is CASRDGGLSQYF.

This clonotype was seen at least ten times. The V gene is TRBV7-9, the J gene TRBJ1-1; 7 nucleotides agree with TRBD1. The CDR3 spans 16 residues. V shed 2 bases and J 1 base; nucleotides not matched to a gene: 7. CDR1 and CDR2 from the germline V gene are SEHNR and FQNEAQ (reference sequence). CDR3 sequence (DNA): TGTGCCAGCAGCTTAAGTCCGACAGGGTCGAACACTGAAGCTTTCTTT. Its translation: CASSLSPTGSNTEAFF.

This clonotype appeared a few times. CDR3 protein: CASSRVGHILTDTQYF. In DNA, the CDR3 is TGTGCCAGCTCACGAGTGGGACACATACTCACAGATACGCAGTATTTT. This sequence joins TRBV18 and TRBJ2-3, with D possibly TRBD1 on 6 matching bases. This CDR3 comprises 16 residues. Trimming removed 4 bases from V and 2 bases from J, with 16 bases in between. Germline V gives CDR1 KGHSH, CDR2 LQKENI.

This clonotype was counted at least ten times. CDR3 sequence: CASSLQDPPHLYGYTF. DNA of the CDR3: TGTGCCAGCAGCTTACAGGATCCTCCCCACCTCTATGGCTACACCTTC. V usage is TRBV7-2 and J usage is TRBJ1-2; D gene unclear. Germline V lookup: CDR1 SGHTA, CDR2 FQGNSA. Trimming cost V 2 bases and J 4 bases, with 17 bases left between them. This CDR3 comprises 16 residues.

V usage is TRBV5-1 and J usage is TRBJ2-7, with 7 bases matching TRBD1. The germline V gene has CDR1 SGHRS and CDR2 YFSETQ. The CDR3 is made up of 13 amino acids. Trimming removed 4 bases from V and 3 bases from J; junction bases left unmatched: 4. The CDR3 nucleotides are TGCGCCAGCAGCCGGGACAGAATCTACGAGCAGTACTTC. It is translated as CASSRDRIYEQYF.

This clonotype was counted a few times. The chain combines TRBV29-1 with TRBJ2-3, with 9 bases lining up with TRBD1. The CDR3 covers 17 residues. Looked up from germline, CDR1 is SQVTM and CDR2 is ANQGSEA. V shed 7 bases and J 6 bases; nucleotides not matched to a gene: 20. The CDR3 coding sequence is TGCAGCGGATGGGGAACCCGGGACAGGGCTTCTTCCGATACGCAGTATTTT. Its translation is CSGWGTRDRASSDTQYF.

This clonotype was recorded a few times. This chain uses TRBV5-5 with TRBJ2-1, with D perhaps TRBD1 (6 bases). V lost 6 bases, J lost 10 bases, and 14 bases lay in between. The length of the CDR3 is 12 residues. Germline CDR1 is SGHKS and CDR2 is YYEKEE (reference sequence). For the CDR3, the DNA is TGTGCCAGCACTCCAGGGACATCCGAGCAGTTCTTC. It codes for CASTPGTSEQFF. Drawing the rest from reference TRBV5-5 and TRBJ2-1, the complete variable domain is DAGVTQSPTHLIKTRGQQVTLRCSPISGHKSVSWYQQVLGQGPQFIFQYYEKEERGRGNFPDRFSARQFPNYSSELNVNALLLGDSALYLCASTPGTSEQFFGPGTRLTVL.

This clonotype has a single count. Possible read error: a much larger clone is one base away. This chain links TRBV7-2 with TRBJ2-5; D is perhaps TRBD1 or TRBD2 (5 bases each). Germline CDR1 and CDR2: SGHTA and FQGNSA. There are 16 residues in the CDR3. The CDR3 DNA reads TGTGTCAGCAGCTTACTCTCCCGGGGCCCTCATCAGACCCAGTACTTC. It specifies CVSSLLSRGPHQTQYF.

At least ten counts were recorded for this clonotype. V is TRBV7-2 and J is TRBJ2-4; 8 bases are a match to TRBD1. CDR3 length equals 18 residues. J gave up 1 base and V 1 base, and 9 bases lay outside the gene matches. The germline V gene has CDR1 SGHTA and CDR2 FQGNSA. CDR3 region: CASSLVSQGASAKNIQYF. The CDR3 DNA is TGTGCCAGCAGCTTAGTTTCTCAGGGGGCATCGGCCAAAAACATTCAGTACTTC.

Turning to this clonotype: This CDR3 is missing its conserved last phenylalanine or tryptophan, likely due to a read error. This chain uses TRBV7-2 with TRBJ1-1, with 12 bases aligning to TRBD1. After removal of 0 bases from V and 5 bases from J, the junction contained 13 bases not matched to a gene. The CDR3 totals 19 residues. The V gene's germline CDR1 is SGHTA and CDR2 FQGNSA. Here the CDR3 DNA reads TGTGCCAGCAGCTTAGCCCCCACCGGGACAGGGGGCAGGAGGACTGAAGCTTTCTCT. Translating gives CASSLAPTGTGGRRTEAFS.

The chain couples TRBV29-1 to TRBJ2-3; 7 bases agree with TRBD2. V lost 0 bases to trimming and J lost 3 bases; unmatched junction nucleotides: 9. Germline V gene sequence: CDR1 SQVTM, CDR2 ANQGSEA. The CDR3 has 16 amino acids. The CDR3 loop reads CSVEDRTGGRTDTQYF. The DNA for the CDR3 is TGCAGCGTTGAAGATCGAACGGGAGGAAGAACAGATACGCAGTATTTT.

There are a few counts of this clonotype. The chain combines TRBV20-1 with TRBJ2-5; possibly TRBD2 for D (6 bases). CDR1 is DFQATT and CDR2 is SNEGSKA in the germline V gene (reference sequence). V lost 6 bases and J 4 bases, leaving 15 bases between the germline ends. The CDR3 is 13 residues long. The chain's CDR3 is CSASGRQSETQYF. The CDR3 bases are TGCAGTGCCAGCGGGCGACAGTCAGAGACCCAGTACTTC.

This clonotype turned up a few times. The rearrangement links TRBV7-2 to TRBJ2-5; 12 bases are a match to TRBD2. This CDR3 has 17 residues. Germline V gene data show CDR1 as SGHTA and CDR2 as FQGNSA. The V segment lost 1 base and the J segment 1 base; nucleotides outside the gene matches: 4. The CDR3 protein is CASSLGGLAGPQETQYF. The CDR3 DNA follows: TGTGCCAGCAGCTTAGGAGGACTAGCGGGACCCCAAGAGACCCAGTACTTC.

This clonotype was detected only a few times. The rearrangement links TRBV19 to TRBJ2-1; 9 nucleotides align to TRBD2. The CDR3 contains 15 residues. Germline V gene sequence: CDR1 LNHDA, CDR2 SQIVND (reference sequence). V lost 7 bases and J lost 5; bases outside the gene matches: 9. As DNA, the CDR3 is TGTGCCAGTACTTGGAGGACTAGCGCTGACAATGAGCAGTTCTTC. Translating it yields CASTWRTSADNEQFF.